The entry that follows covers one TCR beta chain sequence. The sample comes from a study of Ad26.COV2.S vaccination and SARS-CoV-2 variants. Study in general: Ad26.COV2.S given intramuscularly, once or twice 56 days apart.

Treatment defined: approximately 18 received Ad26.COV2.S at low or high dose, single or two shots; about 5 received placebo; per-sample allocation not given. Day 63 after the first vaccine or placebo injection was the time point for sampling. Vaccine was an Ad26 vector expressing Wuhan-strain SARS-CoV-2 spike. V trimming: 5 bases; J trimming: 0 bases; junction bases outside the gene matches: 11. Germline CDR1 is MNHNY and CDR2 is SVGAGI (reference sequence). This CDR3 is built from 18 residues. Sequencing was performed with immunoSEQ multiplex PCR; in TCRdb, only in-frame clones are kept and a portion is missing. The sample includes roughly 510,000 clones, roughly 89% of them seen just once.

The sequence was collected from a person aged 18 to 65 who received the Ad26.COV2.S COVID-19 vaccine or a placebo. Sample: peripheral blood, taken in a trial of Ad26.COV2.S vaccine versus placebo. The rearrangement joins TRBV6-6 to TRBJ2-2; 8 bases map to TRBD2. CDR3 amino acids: CASSPRGSGAPNTGELFF. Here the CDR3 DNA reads TGTGCCAGCAGTCCCAGAGGTAGCGGGGCCCCGAACACCGGGGAGCTGTTTTTT.